This T cell receptor (beta chain) is drawn from a study of blood T cell repertoires in COVID-19 (dated by TCRdb to about 2020). For context, the study as a whole: Samples from collaborators originated in the United States, Italy and Spain and spanned both the acute and convalescent phases of COVID-19. The prospective study material was composed of cDNA or gDNA derived from T cells, B-cell-depleted T cells, or PBMCs. Subjects who had been exposed to COVID-19, were actively infected with it, or had recovered from it provided the deeply sampled blood TCRbeta repertoires that made up the dataset. The repertoires were released in a freely available public database meant as a resource for research on the immune response to SARS-CoV-2. Samples were obtained from the ongoing ImmuneRACE study (first 160 participants) and from 1,254 subjects provided by 6 global collaborators. The sample metadata nearly always contained a de-identified subject ID, COVID-19 status, age in years and sex. Where available, HLA class I and class II types were taken from metadata supplied by the sample provider and were not determined by assay-based typing.

What the research found in general, with its limitations: How much clinical and demographic metadata was included differed by source and by participant, and the metadata was provided uncurated.

TCRbeta CDR3 regions were amplified from genomic DNA using the immunoSEQ Assay, a bias-controlled multiplex PCR. Per the source publication's procedure: Within the assay, amplification of reference gene primers was used to estimate how many nucleated cells each sample contained. Sequence reads were collapsed and filtered to measure the absolute abundance of every unique TCRbeta CDR3 rearrangement. For each sample, productive Simpson clonality was calculated as the square root of Simpson's diversity index across productive rearrangements. TCRdb took this table from immuneACCESS and kept in-frame rearrangements with V and J called. Such tables lack part of the clones; where checked against another copy, unresolved V genes explain under half of the gap, and the rest is unexplained. From that table come the V and J calls and clone size; the DNA was used to work out D and trimming. Here the sample has about 440,000 clones; approximately 88% occur a single time. Roughly 12% of the sample goes to the ten largest clones.

From V the trimming removes 0 bases and from J it removes 2 bases, while the gene matches leave 11 bases of the junction unaccounted for. Reading from cysteine to phenylalanine, the CDR3 counts 19 amino acids. Only the CDR3 portion is preserved as DNA: 57 bases, with reading frame beginning at the first base. CDR1 and CDR2 are drawn from the germline V gene: SGHRS, YFSETQ. One collaborating source in Seattle enrolled patients during active infection and followed them longitudinally through the course of disease. Collaborating institutions collected whole blood in K2EDTA tubes following their own protocols. For TCRbeta analysis, collaborator samples were shipped as frozen whole blood, as isolated PBMCs, or as DNA extracted from either sample type. As to this clone: Its antigen is currently not known. It has no much larger one-base neighbor in the sample; base qualities were not kept.

This chain joins TRBV5-1 to TRBJ2-3; 11 bases in the junction line up with TRBD2. This sequence originates from a woman in her forties or fifties with COVID-19, enrolled during active disease. Sample: peripheral blood. The CDR3 region has the sequence CASSLVRDSGGVLTDTQYF. The DNA sequence is as follows: TGCGCCAGCAGCTTGGTGAGAGATAGCGGGGGGGTCCTCACAGATACGCAGTATTTT.